One and the same sample provided the 6 T cell receptor beta chains below, sequenced in a study of T cell changes during pregnancy in multiple sclerosis. Sequencing used immunoSEQ multiplex PCR; TCRdb keeps in-frame clones, though not all of them. The table records about 47,000 clones, 85% to 95% of them present only once. The source material was peripheral blood, sampled in the third trimester of pregnancy. These receptors originate from a female donor with multiple sclerosis, enrolled in a pregnancy study.

The chain recombines TRBV6-6 with TRBJ2-1; perhaps TRBD1 as D (5 bases). The germline V gene has CDR1 MNHNY and CDR2 SVGAGI (reference sequence). With 2 bases removed from V and 3 bases from J, the gap between germline ends came to 11 bases. CDR3 size: 15 residues. CDR3 protein: CASSYQGEIYNEQFF. The CDR3 DNA is TGTGCCAGCAGTTACCAGGGCGAGATCTACAATGAGCAGTTCTTC.

The chain links TRBV7-2 to TRBJ2-7; no reliable D call. The CDR3 is 16 residues long. Trimming removed 5 bases from V and 1 base from J, with 18 bases in between. Germline CDR1 SGHTA, CDR2 FQGNSA. This CDR3 reads CASSPSRTVGSYEQYF. For the CDR3, the DNA is TGTGCCAGCAGCCCCTCGCGAACCGTCGGGTCCTACGAGCAGTACTTC.

This clone was counted a few times. This chain links TRBV7-2 with TRBJ2-1; the match to TRBD2 covers 9 bases. V lost 5 bases to trimming and J lost 3 bases; unmatched junction nucleotides: 5. Per germline, CDR1 SGHTA and CDR2 FQGNSA. The CDR3 sequence is 15 residues long. CDR3 region: CASSLVTSGYNEQFF. As DNA, the CDR3 is TGTGCCAGCAGCCTAGTGACTAGCGGCTACAATGAGCAGTTCTTC.

The V and J genes are TRBV5-4 and TRBJ2-6; 9 nucleotides line up with TRBD1. From germline, CDR1 is SGHNT and CDR2 YYREEE (reference sequence). This CDR3 region has 17 residues. Trimming removed 3 bases from V and 0 bases from J; junction bases left unmatched: 4. The DNA for the CDR3 is TGTGCCAGCAGCTCCGGGACAGGGAGCTCTGGGGCCAACGTCCTGACTTTC. It specifies CASSSGTGSSGANVLTF.

CDR3 loop: CASNSFNSGRPRNQYF. CDR3 sequence (DNA): TGTGCCAGCAATTCCTTTAATAGCGGGAGGCCCAGAAACCAGTATTTT. V and J are TRBV28 and TRBJ2-3; 10 bases agree with TRBD2. The CDR3 spans 16 residues. Looked up from germline, CDR1 is MDHEN and CDR2 is SYDVKM. V was clipped by 7 bases and J by 12 bases; unmatched bases: 19.

This rearrangement joins TRBV4-3 to TRBJ2-1; TRBD2 aligns across 10 bases. Trimming took 4 bases from V and 9 from J; bases not matched to a gene: 12. Germline loops: CDR1 LGHNA, CDR2 YSLEER. The CDR3 is made up of 16 amino acids. The CDR3 here is CASSPGWLAGVPEQFF. In nucleotides, the CDR3 is TGCGCCAGCAGCCCTGGGTGGCTAGCGGGAGTGCCTGAGCAGTTCTTC.